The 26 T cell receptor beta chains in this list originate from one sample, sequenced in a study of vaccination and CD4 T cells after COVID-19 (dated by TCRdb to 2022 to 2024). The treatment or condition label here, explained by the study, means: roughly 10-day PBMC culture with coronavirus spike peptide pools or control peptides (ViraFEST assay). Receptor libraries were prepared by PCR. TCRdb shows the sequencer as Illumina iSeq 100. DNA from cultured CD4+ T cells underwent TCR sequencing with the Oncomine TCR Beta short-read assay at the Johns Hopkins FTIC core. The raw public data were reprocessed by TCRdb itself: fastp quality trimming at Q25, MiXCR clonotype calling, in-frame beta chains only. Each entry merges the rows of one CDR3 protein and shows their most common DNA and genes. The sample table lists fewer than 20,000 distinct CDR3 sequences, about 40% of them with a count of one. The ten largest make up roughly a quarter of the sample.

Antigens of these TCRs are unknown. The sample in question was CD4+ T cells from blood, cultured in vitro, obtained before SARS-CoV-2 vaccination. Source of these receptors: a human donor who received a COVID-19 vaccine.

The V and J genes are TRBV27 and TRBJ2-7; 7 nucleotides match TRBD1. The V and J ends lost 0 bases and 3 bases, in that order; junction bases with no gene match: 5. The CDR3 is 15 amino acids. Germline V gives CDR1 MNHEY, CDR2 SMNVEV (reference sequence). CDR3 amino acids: CASSLSYRGLYEQYF. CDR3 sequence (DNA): TGTGCCAGCAGTTTATCTTACAGGGGTCTCTACGAGCAGTACTTC.

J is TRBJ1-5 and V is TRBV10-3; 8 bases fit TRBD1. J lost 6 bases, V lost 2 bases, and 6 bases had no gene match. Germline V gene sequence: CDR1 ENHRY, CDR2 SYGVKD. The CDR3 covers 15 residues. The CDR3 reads CAISENGQGVQPQHF. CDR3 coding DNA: TGTGCCATCAGTGAGAACGGACAGGGCGTTCAGCCCCAGCATTTT.

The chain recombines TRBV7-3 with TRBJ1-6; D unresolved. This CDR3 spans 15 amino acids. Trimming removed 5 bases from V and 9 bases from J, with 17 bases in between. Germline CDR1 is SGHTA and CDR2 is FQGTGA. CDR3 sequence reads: CASSGPRARGSPLHF. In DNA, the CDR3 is TGTGCCAGCAGCGGCCCCCGGGCCCGGGGTTCACCCCTCCACTTT.

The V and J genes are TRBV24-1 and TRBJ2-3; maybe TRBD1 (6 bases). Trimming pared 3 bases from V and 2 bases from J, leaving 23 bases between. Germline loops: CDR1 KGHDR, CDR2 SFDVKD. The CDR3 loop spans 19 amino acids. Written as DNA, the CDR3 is TGTGCCACCAGTGATGTAAAGGACAGAGCCTCCCTTTTCACAGATACGCAGTATTTT. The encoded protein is CATSDVKDRASLFTDTQYF.

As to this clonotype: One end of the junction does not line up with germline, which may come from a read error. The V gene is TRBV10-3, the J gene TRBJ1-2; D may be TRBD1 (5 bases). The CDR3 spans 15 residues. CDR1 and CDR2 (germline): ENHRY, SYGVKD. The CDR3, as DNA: TGTGCCATCAGTGAAGGGCTGGGAGGGGCGGATGGCTACGCCTTC. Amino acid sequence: CAISEGLGGADGYAF.

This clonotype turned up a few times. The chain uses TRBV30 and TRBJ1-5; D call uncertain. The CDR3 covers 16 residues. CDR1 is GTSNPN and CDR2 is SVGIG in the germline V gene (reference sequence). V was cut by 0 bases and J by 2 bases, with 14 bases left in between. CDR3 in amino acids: CAWSVGSFGGNQPQHF. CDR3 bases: TGTGCCTGGAGTGTAGGTTCCTTTGGGGGCAATCAGCCCCAGCATTTT.

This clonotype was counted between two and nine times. The CDR3: CATSVSSGELYNEQFF. Here the CDR3 DNA reads TGTGCCACCAGTGTGTCTAGCGGGGAATTATACAATGAGCAGTTCTTC. The chain employs TRBV24-1 and TRBJ2-1, with TRBD2 matching over 9 bases. This CDR3 spans 16 amino acids. Germline assignment: CDR1 KGHDR and CDR2 SFDVKD. Losses at the gene ends were 5 bases for V and 4 bases for J; bases not matched to a gene: 8.

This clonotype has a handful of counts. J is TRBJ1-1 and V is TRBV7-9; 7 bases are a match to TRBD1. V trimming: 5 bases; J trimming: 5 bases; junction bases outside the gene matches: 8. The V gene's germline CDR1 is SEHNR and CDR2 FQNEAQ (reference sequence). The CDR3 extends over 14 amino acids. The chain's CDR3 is CASSATGAGTEAFF. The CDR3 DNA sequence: TGTGCCAGCAGCGCAACAGGGGCCGGGACTGAAGCTTTCTTT.

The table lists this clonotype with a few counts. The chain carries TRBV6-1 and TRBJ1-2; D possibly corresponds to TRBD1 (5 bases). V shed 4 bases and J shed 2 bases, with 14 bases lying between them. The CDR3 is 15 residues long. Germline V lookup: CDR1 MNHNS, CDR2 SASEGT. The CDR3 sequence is CASSARQGGNYGYTF. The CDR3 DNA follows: TGTGCCAGCAGTGCCCGGCAGGGAGGGAACTATGGCTACACCTTC.

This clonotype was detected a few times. The CDR3 is CATTLQGRAFF. The CDR3, as DNA: TGTGCCACCACCCTCCAAGGGAGGGCTTTCTTT. The chain couples TRBV24-1 to TRBJ1-1; D unresolved. The V end was cut by 8 bases, the J end by 11 bases, with 14 bases between. Germline V CDR1 and CDR2: KGHDR, SFDVKD. The CDR3 contains 11 residues.

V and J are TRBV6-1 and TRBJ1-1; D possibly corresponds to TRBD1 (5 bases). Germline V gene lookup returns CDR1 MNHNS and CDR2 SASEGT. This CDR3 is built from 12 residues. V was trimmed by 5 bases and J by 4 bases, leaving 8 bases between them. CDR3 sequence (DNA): TGTGCCAGCAGTCGAAGGGGCACTGAAGCTTTCTTT. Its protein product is CASSRRGTEAFF.

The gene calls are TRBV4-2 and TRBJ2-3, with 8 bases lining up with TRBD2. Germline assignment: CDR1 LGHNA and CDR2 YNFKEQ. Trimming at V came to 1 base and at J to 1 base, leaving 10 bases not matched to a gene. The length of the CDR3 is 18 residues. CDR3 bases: TGTGCCAGCAGCCAAGGTTCGGGGGGGCCAGTTGGCACAGATACGCAGTATTTT. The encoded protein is CASSQGSGGPVGTDTQYF.

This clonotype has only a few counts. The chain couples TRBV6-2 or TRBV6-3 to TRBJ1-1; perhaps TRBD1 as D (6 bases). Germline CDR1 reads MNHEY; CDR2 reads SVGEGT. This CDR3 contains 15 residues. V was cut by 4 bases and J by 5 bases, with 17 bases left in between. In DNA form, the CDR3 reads TGTGCCAGCAGTTCAGGGGAGCTTAGCTTAACTGAAGCTTTCTTT. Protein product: CASSSGELSLTEAFF.

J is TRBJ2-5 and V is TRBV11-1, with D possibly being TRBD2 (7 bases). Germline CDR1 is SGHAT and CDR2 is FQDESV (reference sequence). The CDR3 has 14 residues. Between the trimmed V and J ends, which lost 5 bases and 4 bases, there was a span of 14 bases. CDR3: CASSRSRGGETQYF. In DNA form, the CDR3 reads TGTGCCAGCAGCCGCAGTAGGGGGGGAGAGACCCAGTACTTC.

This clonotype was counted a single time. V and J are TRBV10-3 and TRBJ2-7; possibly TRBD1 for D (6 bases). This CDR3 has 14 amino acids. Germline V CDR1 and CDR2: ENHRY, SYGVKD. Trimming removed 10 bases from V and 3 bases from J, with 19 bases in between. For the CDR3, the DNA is TGTGCCAAAAATACCAACAGGGTACTCTACGAGCAGTACTTC. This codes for CAKNTNRVLYEQYF.

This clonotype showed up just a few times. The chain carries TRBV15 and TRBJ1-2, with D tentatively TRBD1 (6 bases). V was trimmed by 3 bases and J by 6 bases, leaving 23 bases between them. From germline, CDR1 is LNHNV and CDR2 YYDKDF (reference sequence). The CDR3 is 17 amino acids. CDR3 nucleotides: TGTGCCACCAGCAGGCCCCCCCGGAACAGGGTCGTTAATGGCTACACCTTC. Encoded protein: CATSRPPRNRVVNGYTF.

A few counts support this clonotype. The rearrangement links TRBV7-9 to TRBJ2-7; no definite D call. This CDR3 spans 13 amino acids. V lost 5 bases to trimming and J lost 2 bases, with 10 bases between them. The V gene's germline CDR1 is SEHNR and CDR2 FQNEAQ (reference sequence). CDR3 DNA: TGTGCCAGCAGCAGTAGAAGAACCTACGAGCAGTACTTC. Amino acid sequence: CASSSRRTYEQYF.

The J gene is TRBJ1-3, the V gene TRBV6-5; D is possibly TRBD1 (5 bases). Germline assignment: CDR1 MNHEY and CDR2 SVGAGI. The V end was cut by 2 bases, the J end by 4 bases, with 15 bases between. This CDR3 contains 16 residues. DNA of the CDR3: TGTGCCAGCAGTTACCCTCGAGGGGAAGCAGGAAACACCATATATTTT. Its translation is CASSYPRGEAGNTIYF.

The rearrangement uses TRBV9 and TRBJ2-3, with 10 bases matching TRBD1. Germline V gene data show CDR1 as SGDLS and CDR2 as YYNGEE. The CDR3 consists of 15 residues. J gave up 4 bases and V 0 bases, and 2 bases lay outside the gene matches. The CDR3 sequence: CASSVVGQGADTQYF. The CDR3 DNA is TGTGCCAGCAGCGTAGTCGGACAGGGGGCAGATACGCAGTATTTT. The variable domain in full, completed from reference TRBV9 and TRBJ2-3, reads DSGVTQTPKHLITATGQRVTLRCSPRSGDLSVYWYQQSLDQGLQFLIQYYNGEERAKGNILERFSAQQFPDLHSELNLSSLELGDSALYFCASSVVGQGADTQYFGPGTRLTVL.

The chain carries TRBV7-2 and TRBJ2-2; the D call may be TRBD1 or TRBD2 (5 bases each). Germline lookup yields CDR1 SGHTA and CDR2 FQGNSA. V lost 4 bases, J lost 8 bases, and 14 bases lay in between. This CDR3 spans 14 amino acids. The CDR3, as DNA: TGTGCCAGCAGCTCGGGACCCAGGGTGGGGGAGCTGTTTTTT. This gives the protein CASSSGPRVGELFF.

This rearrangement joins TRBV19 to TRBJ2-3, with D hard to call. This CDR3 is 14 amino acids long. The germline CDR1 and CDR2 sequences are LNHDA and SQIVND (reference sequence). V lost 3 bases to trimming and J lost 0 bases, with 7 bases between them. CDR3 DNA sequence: TGTGCCAGTAGTATTACGACTAGCACAGATACGCAGTATTTT. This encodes CASSITTSTDTQYF.

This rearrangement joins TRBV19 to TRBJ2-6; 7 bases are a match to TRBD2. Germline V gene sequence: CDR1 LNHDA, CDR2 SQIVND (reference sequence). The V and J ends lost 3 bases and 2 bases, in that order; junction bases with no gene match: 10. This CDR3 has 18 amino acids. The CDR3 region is CASSMFSGGRTGANVLTF. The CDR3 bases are TGTGCCAGTAGTATGTTTTCGGGGGGAAGGACTGGGGCCAACGTCCTGACTTTC. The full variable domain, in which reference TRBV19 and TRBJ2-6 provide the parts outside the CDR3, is DGGITQSPKYLFRKEGQNVTLSCEQNLNHDAMYWYRQDPGQGLRLIYYSQIVNDFQKGDIAEGYSVSREKKESFPLTVTSAQKNPTAFYLCASSMFSGGRTGANVLTFGAGSRLTVL.

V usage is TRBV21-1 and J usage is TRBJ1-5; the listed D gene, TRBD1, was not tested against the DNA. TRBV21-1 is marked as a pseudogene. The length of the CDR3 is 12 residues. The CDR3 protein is CASKGVGEPQHF. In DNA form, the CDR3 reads TGTGCCAGCAAAGGGGTAGGGGAGCCCCAGCATTTT.

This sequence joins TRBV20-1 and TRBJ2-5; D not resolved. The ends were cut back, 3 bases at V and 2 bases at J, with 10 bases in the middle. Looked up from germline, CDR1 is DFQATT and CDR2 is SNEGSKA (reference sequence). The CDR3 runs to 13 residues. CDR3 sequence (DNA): TGCAGTGCTAGCTTTCGCGGACAAGAGACCCAGTACTTC. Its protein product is CSASFRGQETQYF.

The CDR3: CAWRQTGGYGYTF. The DNA of the CDR3 is TGTGCCTGGAGACAGACAGGGGGCTATGGCTACACCTTC. The chain couples TRBV30 to TRBJ1-2; 9 bases match TRBD1. The V gene end was trimmed by 3 bases and the J gene end by 4 bases; junction bases not matched to a gene: 3. CDR1 is GTSNPN and CDR2 is SVGIG in the germline V gene (reference sequence). There are 13 residues in the CDR3.

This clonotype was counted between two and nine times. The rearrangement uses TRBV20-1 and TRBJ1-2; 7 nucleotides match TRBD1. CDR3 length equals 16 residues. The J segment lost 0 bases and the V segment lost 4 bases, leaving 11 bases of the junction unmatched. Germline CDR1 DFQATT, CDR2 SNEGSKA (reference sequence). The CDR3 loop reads CSAMPLGGSTNYGYTF. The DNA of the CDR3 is TGCAGTGCTATGCCGTTAGGGGGCAGTACTAACTATGGCTACACCTTC.